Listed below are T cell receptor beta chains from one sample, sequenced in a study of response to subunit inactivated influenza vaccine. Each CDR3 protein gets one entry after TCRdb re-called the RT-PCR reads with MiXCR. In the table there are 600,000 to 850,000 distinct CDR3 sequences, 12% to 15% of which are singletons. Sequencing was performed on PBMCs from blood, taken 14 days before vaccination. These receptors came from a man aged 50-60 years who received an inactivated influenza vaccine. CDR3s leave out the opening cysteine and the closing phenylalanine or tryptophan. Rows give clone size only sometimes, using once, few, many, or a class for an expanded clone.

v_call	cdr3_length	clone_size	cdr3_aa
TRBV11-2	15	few	ASSLGAGGPLINEQF
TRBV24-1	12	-	ATSVTGYGDEQF
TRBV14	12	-	ASSQVAGRDGYT
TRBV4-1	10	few	ASSQNWEKLF
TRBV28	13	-	ASSPTILSTDTQY
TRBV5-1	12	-	ASSLERGAYEQY
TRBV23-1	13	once	ASSRLDRVNQPQH
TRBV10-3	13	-	AISESDVGYNEQF
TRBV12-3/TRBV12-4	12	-	ASSPTPFGAEQY
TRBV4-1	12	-	ASSHTGSTDTQY
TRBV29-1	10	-	SVTGNTGELF
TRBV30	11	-	AWSPGFSTEAF
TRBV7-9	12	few	ASFLAGTYNEQF
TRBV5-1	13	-	ASSSLAGGNNEQF
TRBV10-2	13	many	ASRSRGPFTDTQY
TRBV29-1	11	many	SAGTSGLNEQF
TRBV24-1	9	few	ATSDLITQY
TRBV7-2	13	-	ASSLGGTGTSPLH
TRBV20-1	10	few	SAKGLAFEQY
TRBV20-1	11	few	SATGTGDEKLF
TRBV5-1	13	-	ASSLDRGNTWELF
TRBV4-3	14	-	VSSQELAGGPNEQF
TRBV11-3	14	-	ASSPGQGAATGELF
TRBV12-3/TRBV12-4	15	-	ASSALTGTIPNYGYT
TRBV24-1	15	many	ATSAWPGTAQYNEQF
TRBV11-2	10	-	ASSPNVNEQY
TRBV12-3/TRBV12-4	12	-	ASALRGGGETQY
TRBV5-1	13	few	ASRNPMASTDTQY
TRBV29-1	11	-	SVESGTVETQY
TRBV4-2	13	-	ASSHLDGRNTEAF
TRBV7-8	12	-	ASSSNLGGETQY
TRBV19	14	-	ASSIILAGVNTEAF
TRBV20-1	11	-	SASPSGYNEQF
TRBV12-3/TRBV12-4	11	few	ASSSYRDGTQY
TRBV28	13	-	ASSLFRLGVSEQY
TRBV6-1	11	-	ASRSARVTEAF
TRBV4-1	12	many	ASSHNSETGGYT
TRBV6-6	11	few	ASSARDINEQY
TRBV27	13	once	ASSPSVGFSYEQY
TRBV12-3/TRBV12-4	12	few	ASSLSPGDEKLF
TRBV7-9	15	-	ASSFPSKQGTQETQY
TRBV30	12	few	AWSLSGGRTEAF
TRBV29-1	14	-	SVEDPPLQGLHEQY
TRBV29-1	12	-	SVGFRDKIYEQY
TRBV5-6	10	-	ASTARGDTQY
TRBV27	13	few	ASRAVPIQGRELF
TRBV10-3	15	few	AIAGTSGTNSYNEQF
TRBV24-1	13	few	ATSDSRIGLDTQY
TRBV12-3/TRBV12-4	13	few	ASSKTETSTDTQY
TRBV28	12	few	ATALGPANYGYT
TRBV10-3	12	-	AAGTAPGANVLT
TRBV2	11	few	ASRPGPLYEQY
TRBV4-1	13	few	ASRRFPESYNEQF
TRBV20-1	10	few	SASGAQETQY
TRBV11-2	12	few	ASTKPGEFYEQY
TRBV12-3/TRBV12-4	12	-	ASTGQGAYNEQF
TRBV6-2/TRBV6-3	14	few	ASSYSRQGFTGELF
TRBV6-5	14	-	ASSYSDRSSGNTIY
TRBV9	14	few	ASSAIGDRVYNEQF
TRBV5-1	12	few	ASSLTEGSGEQF